Listed below are T cell receptor beta chains from one sample, sequenced in a study of blood T cell repertoires in COVID-19. Libraries were prepared by immunoSEQ multiplex PCR; TCRdb keeps only in-frame clonotypes and omits some of them. This sample has 150,000 to 200,000 clones, with roughly 88% found just once. Sequenced material: PBMCs or T cells enriched from blood (not recorded which). These TCRs come from a woman aged 55-69 years who had recovered from COVID-19. Both conserved end residues are part of each CDR3. The D gene is left open where the match is weak. Part of the rows lack a size; the others show once, few, many or a class for expanded clones.

size: .
J: TRBJ2-2
D: TRBD1
V: TRBV19
CDR3: CASRDSVRQGTGGELFF
DNA: TGTGCCAGTAGAGACAGCGTCAGACAGGGAACCGGCGGGGAGCTGTTTTTT

size: .
J: TRBJ1-1
D: .
V: TRBV2
CDR3: CASSWTDFNTEAFF
DNA: TGTGCCAGCAGTTGGACGGACTTCAACACTGAAGCTTTCTTT

size: .
J: TRBJ2-2
D: .
V: TRBV24-1
CDR3: CATSETGNSGELFF
DNA: TGTGCCACCAGTGAAACGGGAAACAGCGGGGAGCTGTTTTTT

size: few
J: TRBJ2-7
D: TRBD2
V: TRBV14
CDR3: CASSYRLGAGDEQYF
DNA: TGTGCCAGCAGCTACCGATTAGGAGCGGGAGACGAGCAGTACTTC

size: .
J: TRBJ2-1
D: TRBD2
V: TRBV18
CDR3: CASSPWTSGVNEQFF
DNA: TGTGCCAGCTCACCATGGACTAGCGGAGTCAATGAGCAGTTCTTC

size: .
J: TRBJ1-2
D: .
V: TRBV5-1
CDR3: CASSFQGDGYTF
DNA: TGCGCCAGCAGCTTCCAGGGCGATGGCTACACCTTC

size: few
J: TRBJ2-2
D: .
V: TRBV6-1
CDR3: CASSEGVARELFF
DNA: TGTGCCAGCAGTGAAGGGGTAGCTAGGGAGCTGTTTTTT

size: .
J: TRBJ1-2
D: .
V: TRBV7-2
CDR3: CASSFDSGYTF
DNA: TGTGCCAGCAGCTTCGACAGTGGCTACACCTTC

size: .
J: TRBJ1-2
D: .
V: TRBV3-1/TRBV3-2
CDR3: CASSNPTGKYGYTF
DNA: TGTGCCAGCAGCAATCCCACAGGAAAGTATGGCTACACCTTC

size: .
J: TRBJ1-3
D: TRBD1
V: TRBV7-9
CDR3: CASSPVTGGGNTIYF
DNA: TGTGCCAGCAGCCCCGTTACAGGGGGTGGAAACACCATATATTTT

size: .
J: TRBJ1-6
D: TRBD1
V: TRBV7-8
CDR3: CASSLVGTAGGFGSPLHF
DNA: TGTGCCAGCAGCTTAGTGGGCACGGCAGGGGGCTTCGGTTCACCCCTCCACTTT

size: .
J: TRBJ2-7
D: .
V: TRBV15
CDR3: CATSSRDKNSYEQYF
DNA: TGTGCCACCAGCTCCCGCGATAAGAATTCCTACGAGCAGTACTTC

size: .
J: TRBJ2-2
D: .
V: TRBV7-3
CDR3: CASSFSAGGTGELFF
DNA: TGTGCCAGCAGCTTTAGCGCCGGGGGCACCGGGGAGCTGTTTTTT

size: .
J: TRBJ2-7
D: .
V: TRBV10-3
CDR3: CAISQDRYEQYF
DNA: TGTGCCATCAGCCAGGACAGATACGAGCAGTACTTC

size: .
J: TRBJ2-2
D: TRBD2
V: TRBV7-2
CDR3: CASSLFSSGNTGELFF
DNA: TGTGCCAGCAGCTTATTTTCTAGCGGGAACACCGGGGAGCTGTTTTTT

size: .
J: TRBJ2-5
D: .
V: TRBV30
CDR3: CAQRGGPWETQYF
DNA: TGTGCCCAAAGGGGGGGGCCATGGGAGACCCAGTACTTC

size: .
J: TRBJ1-2
D: TRBD1
V: TRBV5-1
CDR3: CASSLDYRGNYGYTF
DNA: TGCGCCAGCAGCTTGGACTACAGGGGTAACTATGGCTACACCTTC

size: few
J: TRBJ1-1
D: .
V: TRBV28
CDR3: CASSLILTEAFF
DNA: TGTGCCAGCAGTTTAATTCTCACTGAAGCTTTCTTT

size: .
J: TRBJ1-5
D: TRBD1
V: TRBV15
CDR3: CATSRGQGSHQPQHF
DNA: TGTGCCACCAGCAGGGGACAGGGGTCCCATCAGCCCCAGCATTTT

size: .
J: TRBJ2-1
D: TRBD1
V: TRBV10-3
CDR3: CAIRDRGNNEQFF
DNA: TGTGCCATCCGGGACAGGGGGAACAATGAGCAGTTCTTC

size: once
J: TRBJ1-4
D: .
V: TRBV5-1
CDR3: CASSFQVNEKLFF
DNA: TGCGCCAGCAGCTTCCAGGTTAATGAAAAACTGTTTTTT

size: .
J: TRBJ2-1
D: TRBD2
V: TRBV29-1
CDR3: CSVRGGGTYNEQFF
DNA: TGCAGCGTTCGCGGGGGGGGAACCTACAATGAGCAGTTCTTC

size: .
J: TRBJ2-1
D: .
V: TRBV28
CDR3: CASSLARDSTSDEQFF
DNA: TGTGCCAGCAGTCTAGCCCGGGACTCCACAAGCGATGAGCAGTTCTTC

size: .
J: TRBJ1-5
D: TRBD1
V: TRBV28
CDR3: CASSLRGTGVSNQPQHF
DNA: TGTGCCAGCAGTTTACGCGGGACAGGGGTCTCCAATCAGCCCCAGCATTTT

size: once
J: TRBJ2-3
D: TRBD2
V: TRBV9
CDR3: CASSVGGTGGPDTQYF
DNA: TGTGCCAGCAGCGTAGGGGGGACGGGAGGCCCAGATACGCAGTATTTT

size: .
J: TRBJ2-3
D: .
V: TRBV6-2/TRBV6-3
CDR3: CASSTIGGSTDTQYF
DNA: TGTGCCAGCAGTACCATTGGGGGGAGCACAGATACGCAGTATTTT

size: .
J: TRBJ1-1
D: .
V: TRBV29-1
CDR3: CSVGASFGAFF
DNA: TGCAGCGTTGGGGCGTCGTTCGGAGCTTTCTTT